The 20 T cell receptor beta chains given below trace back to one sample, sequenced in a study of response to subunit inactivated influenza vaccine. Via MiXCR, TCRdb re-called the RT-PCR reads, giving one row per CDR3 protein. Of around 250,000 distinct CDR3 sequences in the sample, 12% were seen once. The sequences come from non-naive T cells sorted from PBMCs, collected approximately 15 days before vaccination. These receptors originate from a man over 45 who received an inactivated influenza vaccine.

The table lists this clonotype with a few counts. Here the CDR3 reads CASSPGPGNTEAFF. The CDR3 DNA follows: TGTGCCAGCAGCCCAGGGCCAGGGAACACTGAAGCTTTCTTT. This chain connects TRBV4-2 to TRBJ1-1; possibly TRBD1 for D (5 bases). There are 14 residues in the CDR3. Trimming took off 4 bases at V and 1 base at J, with 10 bases between the two ends. The V gene's germline CDR1 is LGHNA and CDR2 YNFKEQ.

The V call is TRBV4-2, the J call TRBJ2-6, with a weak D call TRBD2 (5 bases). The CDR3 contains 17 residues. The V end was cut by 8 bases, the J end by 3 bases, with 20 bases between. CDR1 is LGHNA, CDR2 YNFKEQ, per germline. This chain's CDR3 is CASGNGLLCCGANVLTF. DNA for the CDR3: TGTGCCAGCGGCAACGGACTCCTGTGCTGTGGGGCCAACGTCCTGACTTTC.

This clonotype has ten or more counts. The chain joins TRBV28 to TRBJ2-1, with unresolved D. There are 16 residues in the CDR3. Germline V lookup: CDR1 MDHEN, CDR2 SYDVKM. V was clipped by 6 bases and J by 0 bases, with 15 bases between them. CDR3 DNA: TGTGCCAGCAGCCGTGACCGGGCTAGCTCCTACAATGAGCAGTTCTTC. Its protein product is CASSRDRASSYNEQFF. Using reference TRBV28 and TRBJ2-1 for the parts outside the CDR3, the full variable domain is DVKVTQSSRYLVKRTGEKVFLECVQDMDHENMFWYRQDPGLGLRLIYFSYDVKMKEKGDIPEGYSVSREKKERFSLILESASTNQTSMYLCASSRDRASSYNEQFFGPGTRLTVL.

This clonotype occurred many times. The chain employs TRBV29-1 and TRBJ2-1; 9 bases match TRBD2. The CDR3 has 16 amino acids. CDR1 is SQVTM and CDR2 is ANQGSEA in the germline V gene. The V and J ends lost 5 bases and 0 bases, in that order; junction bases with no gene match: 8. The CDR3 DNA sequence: TGCAGCGTTAAACTAGCAGCGGGAGGCTCCTACAATGAGCAGTTCTTC. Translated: CSVKLAAGGSYNEQFF.

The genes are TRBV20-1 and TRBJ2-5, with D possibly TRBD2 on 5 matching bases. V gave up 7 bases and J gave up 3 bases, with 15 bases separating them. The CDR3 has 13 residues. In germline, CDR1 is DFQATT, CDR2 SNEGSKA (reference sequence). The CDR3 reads CSVTRRGKETQYF. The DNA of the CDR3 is TGCAGTGTGACGCGGCGAGGGAAAGAGACCCAGTACTTC.

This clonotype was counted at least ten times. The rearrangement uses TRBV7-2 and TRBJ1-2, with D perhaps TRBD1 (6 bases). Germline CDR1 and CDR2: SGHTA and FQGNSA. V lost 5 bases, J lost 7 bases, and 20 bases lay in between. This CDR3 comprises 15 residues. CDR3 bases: TGTGCCAGCAGCCTGCGACAGGTTATTACGGGTGGCTACACCTTC. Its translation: CASSLRQVITGGYTF. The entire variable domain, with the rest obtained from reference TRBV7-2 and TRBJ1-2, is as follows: GAGVSQSPSNKVTEKGKDVELRCDPISGHTALYWYRQSLGQGLEFLIYFQGNSAPDKSGLPSDRFSAERTGGSVSTLTIQRTQQEDSAVYLCASSLRQVITGGYTFGSGTRLTVV.

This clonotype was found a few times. CDR3 sequence: CASSLTGGVGDTQYF. The CDR3, as DNA: TGCGCCAGCAGCTTGACAGGGGGCGTGGGAGATACGCAGTATTTT. The chain combines TRBV5-1 with TRBJ2-3; 9 bases line up with TRBD1. Germline V gene lookup returns CDR1 SGHRS and CDR2 YFSETQ. The CDR3 is made up of 15 amino acids. Losses at the gene ends were 1 base for V and 5 bases for J; bases not matched to a gene: 5.

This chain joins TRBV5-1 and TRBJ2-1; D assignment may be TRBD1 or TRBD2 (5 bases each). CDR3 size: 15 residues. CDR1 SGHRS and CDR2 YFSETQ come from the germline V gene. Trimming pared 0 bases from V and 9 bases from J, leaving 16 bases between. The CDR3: CASSLVQGRGGEQFF. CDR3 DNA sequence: TGCGCCAGCAGCTTGGTCCAGGGTAGAGGAGGTGAGCAGTTCTTC.

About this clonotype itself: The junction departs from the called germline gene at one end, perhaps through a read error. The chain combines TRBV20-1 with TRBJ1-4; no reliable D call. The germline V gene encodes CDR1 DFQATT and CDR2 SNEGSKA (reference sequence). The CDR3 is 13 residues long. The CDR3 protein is CSAREVINEKLFF. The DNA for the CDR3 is TGCAGTGCTCGAGAGGTTATAAATGAAAAACTGTTTTTT.

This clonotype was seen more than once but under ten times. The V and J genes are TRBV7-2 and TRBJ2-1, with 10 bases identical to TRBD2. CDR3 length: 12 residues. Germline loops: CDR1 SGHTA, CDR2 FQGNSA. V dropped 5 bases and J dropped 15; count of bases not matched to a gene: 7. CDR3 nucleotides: TGTGCCAGCAGCCAACAGCGGGGGGGTGGGTTCTTC. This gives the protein CASSQQRGGGFF.

The CDR3: CASSYQVTSGRHNEQFF. CDR3 coding DNA: TGTGCCAGCAGTTACCAGGTGACTAGCGGGAGACACAATGAGCAGTTCTTC. The rearrangement uses TRBV6-2 or TRBV6-3 and TRBJ2-1; 12 bases map to TRBD2. Per germline, CDR1 MNHEY and CDR2 SVGEGT. The CDR3 sequence is 17 residues long. V trimming: 2 bases; J trimming: 5 bases; junction bases outside the gene matches: 7.

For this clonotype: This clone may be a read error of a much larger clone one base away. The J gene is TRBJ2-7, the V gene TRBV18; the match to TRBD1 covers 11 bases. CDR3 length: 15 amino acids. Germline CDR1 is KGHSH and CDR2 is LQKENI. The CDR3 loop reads CARSPGTGGSYEQYF. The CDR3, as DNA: TGTGCCAGATCACCTGGGACAGGGGGGAGTTACGAGCAGTACTTC.

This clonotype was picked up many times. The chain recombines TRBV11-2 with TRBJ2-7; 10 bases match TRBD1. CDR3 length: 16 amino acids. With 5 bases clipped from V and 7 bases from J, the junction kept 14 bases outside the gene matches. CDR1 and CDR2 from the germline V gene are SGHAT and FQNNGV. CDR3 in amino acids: CASSIYRDRGFREQYF. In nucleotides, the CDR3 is TGTGCCAGCAGCATATACCGGGACAGGGGTTTTCGGGAGCAGTACTTC.

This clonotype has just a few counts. The DNA of the CDR3 is TGTGCCACCAGCAGCCTGGCTGGAGATGAGCAGTTCTTC. This codes for CATSSLAGDEQFF. This sequence joins TRBV15 and TRBJ2-1; D gene uncertain. CDR3 length equals 13 residues. V was cut by 3 bases and J by 8 bases, with 11 bases left in between. The germline gives CDR1 LNHNV, CDR2 YYDKDF (reference sequence).

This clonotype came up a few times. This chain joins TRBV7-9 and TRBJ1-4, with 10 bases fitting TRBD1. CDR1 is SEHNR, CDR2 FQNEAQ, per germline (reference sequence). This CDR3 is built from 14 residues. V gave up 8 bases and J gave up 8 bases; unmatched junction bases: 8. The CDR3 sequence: CASSEGTGEEKLFF. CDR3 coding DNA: TGTGCCAGCTCCGAGGGGACAGGGGAGGAAAAACTGTTTTTT.

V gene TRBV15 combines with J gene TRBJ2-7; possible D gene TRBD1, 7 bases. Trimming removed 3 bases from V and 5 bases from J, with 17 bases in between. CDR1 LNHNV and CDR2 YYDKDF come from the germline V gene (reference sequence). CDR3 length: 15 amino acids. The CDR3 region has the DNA TGTGCCACCAGCAGGGCGGGAACAGGGGTCGACGAGCAGTACTTC. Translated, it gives CATSRAGTGVDEQYF. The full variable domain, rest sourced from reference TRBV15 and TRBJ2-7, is DAMVIQNPRYQVTQFGKPVTLSCSQTLNHNVMYWYQQKSSQAPKLLFHYYDKDFNNEADTPDNFQSRRPNTSFCFLDIRSPGLGDTAMYLCATSRAGTGVDEQYFGPGTRLTVT.

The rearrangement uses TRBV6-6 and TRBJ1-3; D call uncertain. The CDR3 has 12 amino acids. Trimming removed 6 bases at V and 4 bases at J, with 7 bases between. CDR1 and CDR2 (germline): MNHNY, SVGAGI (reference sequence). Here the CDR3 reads CASSTHGNTIYF. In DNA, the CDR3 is TGTGCCAGCAGCACACACGGAAACACCATATATTTT.

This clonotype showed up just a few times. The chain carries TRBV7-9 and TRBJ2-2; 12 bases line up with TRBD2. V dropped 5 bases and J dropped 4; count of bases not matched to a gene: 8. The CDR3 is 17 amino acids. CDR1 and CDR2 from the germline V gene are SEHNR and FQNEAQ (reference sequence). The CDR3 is CASSPDRLAGVTGELFF. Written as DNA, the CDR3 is TGTGCCAGCAGCCCCGACCGACTAGCGGGGGTCACCGGGGAGCTGTTTTTT.

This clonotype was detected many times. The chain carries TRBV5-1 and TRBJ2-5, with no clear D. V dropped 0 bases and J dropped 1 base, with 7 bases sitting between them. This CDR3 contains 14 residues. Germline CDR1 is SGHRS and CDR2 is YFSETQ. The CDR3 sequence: CASSLGAIQETQYF. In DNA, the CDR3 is TGCGCCAGCAGCTTGGGGGCAATCCAAGAGACCCAGTACTTC.

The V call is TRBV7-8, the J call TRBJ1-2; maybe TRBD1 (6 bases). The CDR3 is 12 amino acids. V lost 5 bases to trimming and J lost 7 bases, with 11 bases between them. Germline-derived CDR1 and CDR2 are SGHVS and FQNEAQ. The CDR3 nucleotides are TGTGCCAGCAGCCTCAGGGGAACTGGCTACACCTTC. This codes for CASSLRGTGYTF.